Reported below is one T cell receptor beta chain. Antigen unknown. The V end was cut by 6 bases, the J end by 10 bases, with 19 bases between. The CDR3 is 15 amino acids. Per the germline V gene, CDR1 is MNHNS and CDR2 is SASEGT. This sample is part of a study of OX40 agonist ivuxolimab in advanced cancers. As for the study in general: Each dose-escalation patient presented with hepatocellular carcinoma, melanoma, renal cell or head and neck cancer.

Overall study findings and caveats: Clones of CD4+ and CD8+ blood T cells grew by week 6 at doses of 0.1 to 3.0 mg/kg. CD8+ T cells showed, on average, more clonal expansion than CD4+ cells. Among some nonresponders, normalized T-cell clonal expansion was also low.

Generated by immunoSEQ multiplex PCR, the TCRdb table keeps only in-frame clones and is missing some. The sample lists some 21,000 clones; approximately 90% were seen once. This TCR derives from an adult with an advanced solid tumor such as melanoma, head and neck, liver or kidney cancer. Source: CD4+ or CD8+ T cells sorted from blood, taken in a trial of the OX40 agonist ivuxolimab. The V call is TRBV6-1, the J call TRBJ1-6; weak D call: TRBD1 (5 bases). The CDR3 DNA reads TGTGCCAGCAGCGACCCGGGAGGGGTAATATCACCCCTCCACTTT. It codes for CASSDPGGVISPLHF.